This record concerns one T cell receptor (beta chain) sequence. This sample is part of a study of blood T cell repertoires in COVID-19. Across the whole study: Samples came from the United States, Italy and Spain, spanning acute and convalescent COVID-19. T cells, B-cell-depleted T cells, or PBMCs provided the cDNA or gDNA that served as material.

Per the authors' pipeline: Reference gene primer amplification gave estimated nucleated cell counts. TCRdb's table, derived via immunoSEQ multiplex PCR, lists solely in-frame clones and lacks some. V, J and clone size are taken as reported in that table, and D and trimming were inferred from the DNA itself. In the table there are 110,000 or so clones, around 84% of which are singletons. This CDR3 is 13 amino acids long. Germline lookup yields CDR1 LNHDA and CDR2 SQIVND (reference sequence). Trimming removed 6 bases at V and 4 bases at J, with 12 bases between. V usage is TRBV19 and J usage is TRBJ1-1; a possible D gene is TRBD1 (6 bases). The sample comprised peripheral blood. The TCR originated in a woman aged 40-49 years with acute or convalescent COVID-19. The CDR3 bases are TGTGCCAGTAGAGACGACAGGTCCACTGAAGCTTTCTTT. Translating gives CASRDDRSTEAFF.